Each of the 32 T cell receptor beta chains below was sequenced from the same sample in a study of blood T cell repertoires in COVID-19. The method was immunoSEQ multiplex PCR; TCRdb's version includes in-frame clones alone and lacks a portion of them. The sample has about 240,000 clones, about nine tenths seen once. Sequencing was carried out using peripheral blood. The receptor set was obtained from a man aged 55-75 years who had recovered from COVID-19.

The chain is built from TRBV9 and TRBJ2-7, with TRBD2 as a possible D gene (6 bases). Germline assignment: CDR1 SGDLS and CDR2 YYNGEE. V was clipped by 3 bases and J by 7 bases, with 26 bases between them. The CDR3 is 17 residues long. The CDR3, as DNA: TGTGCCAGCAGCGGCAAGTCTAGCGTGACGTCTGTGTGGGAGCAGTACTTC. This codes for CASSGKSSVTSVWEQYF.

This clone has ten or more counts. V usage is TRBV15 and J usage is TRBJ1-4, with TRBD1 matching over 10 bases. The CDR3 totals 16 residues. Trimming cost V 0 bases and J 5 bases; bases outside gene matches: 3. Per germline, CDR1 LNHNV and CDR2 YYDKDF (reference sequence). CDR3 DNA: TGTGCCACCAGCAGAGATACGGGACAGGGGAATGAAAAACTGTTTTTT. Its translation: CATSRDTGQGNEKLFF.

The genes are TRBV29-1 and TRBJ2-4; tentatively, D is TRBD1 (5 bases). Trimming stripped 4 bases from V and 0 bases from J, with 10 bases between. Germline V CDR1 and CDR2: SQVTM, ANQGSEA. The CDR3 sequence is 14 residues long. CDR3 amino acids: CSVVTDIAKNIQYF. DNA for the CDR3: TGCAGCGTTGTGACAGACATAGCCAAAAACATTCAGTACTTC. Drawing the rest from reference TRBV29-1 and TRBJ2-4, the complete variable domain is SAVISQKPSRDICQRGTSLTIQCQVDSQVTMMFWYRQQPGQSLTLIATANQGSEATYESGFVIDKFPISRPNLTFSTLTVSNMSPEDSSIYLCSVVTDIAKNIQYFGAGTRLSVL.

V and J are TRBV5-1 and TRBJ1-1, with D possibly being TRBD1 (5 bases). Trimming stripped 3 bases from V and 0 bases from J, with 9 bases between. CDR1 SGHRS and CDR2 YFSETQ come from the germline V gene. The CDR3 is 14 amino acids. In DNA, the CDR3 is TGCGCCAGCAGCTGGGGGGTCGTGAACACTGAAGCTTTCTTT. It encodes CASSWGVVNTEAFF.

The genes are TRBV5-1 and TRBJ2-1; 8 nucleotides line up with TRBD2. CDR3 length: 19 residues. Germline V gene sequence: CDR1 SGHRS, CDR2 YFSETQ. Trimming removed 0 bases from V and 0 bases from J; junction bases left unmatched: 11. The CDR3 loop is CASSLGGTSYFGSYNEQFF. The CDR3 region has the DNA TGCGCCAGCAGCTTGGGGGGGACTAGTTATTTTGGCTCCTACAATGAGCAGTTCTTC.

V gene TRBV3-1 (or the pseudogene TRBV3-2) combines with J gene TRBJ2-1, with D unclear. The CDR3 loop spans 14 amino acids. The V end was cut by 1 base, the J end by 3 bases, with 7 bases between. Germline V gene lookup returns CDR1 LGHDT and CDR2 YNNKEL (reference sequence). In nucleotides, the CDR3 is TGTGCCAGCAGCCAAGGTGACATCTACAATGAGCAGTTCTTC. Translating it yields CASSQGDIYNEQFF.

The chain recombines TRBV5-3 with TRBJ1-5; the D is unclear. TRBV5-3 is noted as an ORF with a role that remains uncertain. V lost 4 bases and J 0 bases, leaving 17 bases between the germline ends. CDR3 length: 17 amino acids. CDR3 DNA: TGTGCCAGAAGCCCCCCGGCCCCGGCGGATAGCAATCAGCCCCAGCATTTT. Protein product: CARSPPAPADSNQPQHF.

The CDR3 reads CASRRLATDTQYF. The CDR3 coding sequence is TGTGCCAGCAGGCGACTAGCGACAGATACGCAGTATTTT. This rearrangement joins TRBV7-2 to TRBJ2-3; the match to TRBD2 covers 8 bases. Germline assignment: CDR1 SGHTA and CDR2 FQGNSA. With 6 bases clipped from V and 3 bases from J, the junction kept 2 bases outside the gene matches. The CDR3 runs 13 residues.

The V call is TRBV5-1, the J call TRBJ1-4; the D is unclear. The CDR3 has 15 residues. V was cut by 0 bases and J by 6 bases, with 12 bases left in between. From germline, CDR1 is SGHRS and CDR2 YFSETQ. CDR3 protein: CASSLDHAADEKLFF. For the CDR3, the DNA is TGCGCCAGCAGCTTGGATCATGCAGCGGATGAAAAACTGTTTTTT.

The chain uses TRBV7-2 and TRBJ1-1, with D possibly TRBD1 on 5 matching bases. The V gene lost 1 base and the J gene lost 5 bases, with 11 bases spanning the gap. Germline values: CDR1 SGHTA, CDR2 FQGNSA. There are 14 residues in the CDR3. CDR3 in amino acids: CASSLEAGRTEAFF. Written as DNA, the CDR3 is TGTGCCAGCAGCTTAGAGGCAGGGCGGACTGAAGCTTTCTTT.

The rearrangement joins TRBV27 to TRBJ1-2; tentative D call: TRBD1 (6 bases). The V gene's germline CDR1 is MNHEY and CDR2 SMNVEV (reference sequence). This CDR3 region has 14 residues. Trimming took off 2 bases at V and 8 bases at J, with 15 bases between the two ends. This CDR3 reads CASSLSGGARGYTF. The CDR3 DNA reads as TGTGCCAGCAGTTTAAGTGGGGGGGCTCGCGGCTACACCTTC.

The chain couples TRBV12-5 to TRBJ1-2; 7 nucleotides align to TRBD1. Trimming cost V 1 base and J 0 bases; bases outside gene matches: 11. In germline, CDR1 is LGHNT, CDR2 FRNRAP. The CDR3 extends over 18 amino acids. The chain's CDR3 is CASGLGPRRGPPNYGYTF. CDR3 bases: TGTGCTAGTGGTTTGGGCCCTAGGAGGGGGCCCCCTAACTATGGCTACACCTTC.

There are a few counts of this clone. The CDR3 coding sequence is TGTGCCAGCAGCCCAGGGTTACGGAATGGCTACACCTTC. Translating gives CASSPGLRNGYTF. The gene calls are TRBV9 and TRBJ1-2, with TRBD1 as a possible D gene (5 bases). This CDR3 contains 13 residues. Germline values: CDR1 SGDLS, CDR2 YYNGEE. The germline V and J ends were trimmed by 4 bases and 6 bases, with 13 bases remaining between them.

The chain recombines TRBV4-1 with TRBJ1-5; D is possibly TRBD1 (6 bases). The CDR3 has 15 residues. The ends were cut back, 3 bases at V and 1 base at J, with 10 bases in the middle. Germline CDR1 and CDR2: MGHRA and YSYEKL. This chain's CDR3 is CASSHVRGSNQPQHF. Here the CDR3 DNA reads TGCGCCAGCAGCCATGTTAGGGGGAGCAATCAGCCCCAGCATTTT.

The chain links TRBV6-5 to TRBJ1-5; tentative D call: TRBD1 (6 bases). CDR1 is MNHEY and CDR2 is SVGAGI in the germline V gene. The V end lost 10 bases, the J end lost 6 bases, and 22 bases lay between the germline ends. The CDR3 has 15 residues. CDR3 in amino acids: CATTTGIPIGQPQHF. The DNA of the CDR3 is TGTGCCACCACGACAGGAATTCCGATCGGTCAGCCCCAGCATTTT.

In this sample, this clone turned up a few times. CDR3: CAISAPGRGLDNSPLHF. Written as DNA, the CDR3 is TGTGCCATCAGTGCACCCGGCAGGGGGCTCGATAATTCACCCCTCCACTTT. This chain connects TRBV10-3 to TRBJ1-6, with 8 nucleotides matching TRBD1. The CDR3 covers 17 residues. The germline V gene has CDR1 ENHRY and CDR2 SYGVKD. V dropped 4 bases and J dropped 5; count of bases not matched to a gene: 10.

This chain links TRBV12-5 with TRBJ1-4, with TRBD1 identical over 10 bases. Germline CDR1 and CDR2: LGHNT and FRNRAP. Trimming took 5 bases from V and 7 from J; bases not matched to a gene: 7. The CDR3 covers 15 residues. The CDR3 sequence is CASGPGQGMFEKLFF. CDR3 bases: TGTGCTAGTGGTCCGGGACAGGGGATGTTTGAAAAACTGTTTTTT.

This clone has only a few counts. This chain joins TRBV28 and TRBJ1-6; D is unresolved. This CDR3 region has 15 residues. Germline V lookup: CDR1 MDHEN, CDR2 SYDVKM. CDR3 region: CASLGASSYNSPLHF. The CDR3 DNA sequence: TGTGCTAGCCTGGGCGCCAGCTCCTATAATTCACCCCTCCACTTT.

The chain recombines TRBV30 with TRBJ1-1, with D uncertain. The CDR3 length is 13 residues. Trimming removed 3 bases at V and 2 bases at J, with 10 bases between. From germline, CDR1 is GTSNPN and CDR2 SVGIG (reference sequence). CDR3 sequence reads: CAWRWELNTEAFF. DNA for the CDR3: TGTGCCTGGAGATGGGAGTTAAACACTGAAGCTTTCTTT.

The chain combines TRBV24-1 with TRBJ2-1, with 10 bases identical to TRBD1. Germline CDR1 is KGHDR and CDR2 is SFDVKD. J lost 4 bases, V lost 7 bases, and 6 bases had no gene match. The CDR3 is made up of 15 amino acids. The CDR3 here is CATSQDRGKYNEQFF. In DNA, the CDR3 is TGTGCCACCAGCCAGGACAGGGGGAAGTACAATGAGCAGTTCTTC.

This clone came up a few times. The genes are TRBV5-1 and TRBJ1-1; D unclear. Trimming took off 5 bases at V and 6 bases at J, with 14 bases between the two ends. Germline CDR1 SGHRS, CDR2 YFSETQ. The CDR3 contains 13 residues. CDR3 protein: CASSSGGLAEAFF. As DNA, the CDR3 is TGCGCCAGCAGTAGCGGAGGGCTAGCTGAAGCTTTCTTT.

This chain joins TRBV4-1 and TRBJ2-4, with a possible D match to TRBD1 (5 bases). The CDR3 is 13 residues long. With 5 bases removed from V and 8 bases from J, the gap between germline ends came to 13 bases. Germline V lookup: CDR1 MGHRA, CDR2 YSYEKL. The CDR3 region is CASSARDSDIQYF. As DNA, the CDR3 is TGCGCCAGCAGCGCCAGGGATTCGGACATTCAGTACTTC.

The V call is TRBV3-1 (or the pseudogene TRBV3-2), the J call TRBJ1-3; 8 bases are a match to TRBD1. This CDR3 spans 16 amino acids. The V gene end was trimmed by 1 base and the J gene end by 0 bases; junction bases not matched to a gene: 2. CDR1 and CDR2 (germline): LGHDT, YNNKEL (reference sequence). As DNA, the CDR3 is TGTGCCAGCAGCCAAGGGACAGGGTACTCTGGAAACACCATATATTTT. Translated: CASSQGTGYSGNTIYF.

CDR3 amino acids: CERETQYF. CDR3 sequence (DNA): TGTGAGAGAGAGACCCAGTACTTC. The chain is built from TRBV24-1 and TRBJ2-5; D not certain. The CDR3 covers 8 residues. The germline CDR1 and CDR2 sequences are KGHDR and SFDVKD.

The chain uses TRBV5-1 and TRBJ1-1; perhaps TRBD1 as D (6 bases). Trimming took 0 bases from V and 6 from J, leaving 12 bases between them. Germline CDR1 and CDR2: SGHRS and YFSETQ. CDR3 length equals 14 residues. The DNA for the CDR3 is TGCGCCAGCAGCTTGGCGGGGGGCGCCGCTGAAGCTTTCTTT. It codes for CASSLAGGAAEAFF.

V and J are TRBV18 and TRBJ1-1; TRBD1 might be the D (5 bases). In germline, CDR1 is KGHSH, CDR2 LQKENI. V lost 3 bases and J lost 1, with 15 bases in between. The CDR3 has 16 amino acids. CDR3 in amino acids: CASSPVTDLANTEAFF. The CDR3 nucleotides are TGTGCCAGCTCACCCGTGACAGACCTTGCGAACACTGAAGCTTTCTTT.

The chain employs TRBV27 and TRBJ2-1; weak D call: TRBD1 (5 bases). The CDR3 totals 16 residues. V was shortened by 6 bases and J by 4 bases, with 19 bases between the two germline ends. Germline-derived CDR1 and CDR2 are MNHEY and SMNVEV (reference sequence). Here the CDR3 DNA reads TGTGCCAGCAGCCTCTCGAAGGGGCTAGTATACAATGAGCAGTTCTTC. It is translated as CASSLSKGLVYNEQFF.

CDR3 sequence (DNA): TGTGCCAGCAGCTTAGCGGGGGGCTATGGCTACACCTTC. This translates into CASSLAGGYGYTF. This sequence joins TRBV7-9 and TRBJ1-2, with a possible D match to TRBD1 (5 bases). The CDR3 loop spans 13 amino acids. Trimming stripped 0 bases from V and 4 bases from J, with 6 bases between. Germline CDR1 is SEHNR and CDR2 is FQNEAQ (reference sequence).

The CDR3 DNA follows: TGTGCCAGCAGTTTGACAGGGGCCGGGGAGCTGTTTTTT. Its translation: CASSLTGAGELFF. This sequence joins TRBV12-3 or TRBV12-4 and TRBJ2-2, with 8 bases lining up with TRBD1. The CDR3 contains 13 residues. Trimming removed 3 bases from V and 6 bases from J; junction bases left unmatched: 0.

The chain links TRBV10-3 to TRBJ1-5; maybe TRBD1 (5 bases). This CDR3 region has 12 residues. V lost 11 bases, J lost 7 bases, and 15 bases lay in between. CDR1 is ENHRY and CDR2 is SYGVKD in the germline V gene. The CDR3 bases are TGTGCCTCCTCCCGGGGGGACCAGCCCCAGCATTTT. Residues: CASSRGDQPQHF.

The rearrangement links TRBV5-1 to TRBJ1-2; D gene ambiguous. Germline V gene data show CDR1 as SGHRS and CDR2 as YFSETQ. Trimming stripped 0 bases from V and 0 bases from J, with 9 bases between. The CDR3 consists of 15 residues. CDR3 in DNA: TGCGCCAGCAGCTTGGGCGGTTTGGCTAACTATGGCTACACCTTC. Translating gives CASSLGGLANYGYTF.

The V call is TRBV21-1, the J call TRBJ2-2; the table's D call, TRBD2, has no DNA check behind it. TRBV21-1 is described as a pseudogene. This CDR3 comprises 15 residues. CDR3 in DNA: TGTGCCAGCAGCCACCGAGGGGGGGGTATAGGGGAGCTGTTTTTT. Encoded protein: CASSHRGGGIGELFF.